This T cell receptor beta chain derives from a study of cytomegalovirus exposure and HLA in healthy donors. This CDR3 region has 12 residues. The ends were cut back, 1 base at V and 7 bases at J, with 6 bases in the middle. The germline CDR1 and CDR2 sequences are SGHRS and YFSETQ. Details on this clone: Other DNA sequences in the sample encode the same CDR3.

The PCR used 60 Vbeta and 13 Jbeta primers. Assay: immunoSEQ multiplex PCR; the TCRdb copy retains only in-frame clones and omits some. The sample records around 130,000 clones, roughly 77% being singletons. V and J are TRBV5-1 and TRBJ2-1; D not resolved. The receptor was isolated from a man aged 40-55 years in good health and CMV-seronegative. The sample was PBMCs. CDR3 residues: CASSLNRNEQFF. The DNA of the CDR3 is TGCGCCAGCAGCTTGAATAGAAATGAGCAGTTCTTC.